Below, 20 T cell receptor beta chains from the same sample are listed, as sequenced in a study of radiation and T cells in renal cell carcinoma. Documented time point: baseline pretreatment blood. Treatment of the sample: 15 Gy SBRT to primary tumor, nephrectomy 4 weeks later. Generated by immunoSEQ multiplex PCR, the TCRdb table keeps only in-frame clones and is missing some. The sample consists of some 100,000 clones, over 65% of them appearing once. Sequenced material: blood, taken from a patient whose treatment included radiotherapy and nephrectomy. The receptors were sampled from a man in his 60s with renal cell carcinoma.

This chain connects TRBV15 to TRBJ2-2; D possibly corresponds to TRBD2 (7 bases). V dropped 0 bases and J dropped 13 bases, with 15 bases sitting between them. CDR1 is LNHNV and CDR2 is YYDKDF in the germline V gene (reference sequence). This CDR3 contains 14 residues. CDR3 in DNA: TGTGCCACCAGCAGAGATACGGGGGGCGAGGTGCTGTTTTTT. Its protein product is CATSRDTGGEVLFF.

Note on this clone: Additional DNA sequences in this sample encode the identical CDR3. The chain joins TRBV25-1 to TRBJ2-2; TRBD2 aligns across 9 bases. Germline CDR1 MGHDK, CDR2 SYGVNS. Unmatched junction bases numbered 3, after V lost 4 bases and J lost 3 bases. CDR3 size: 15 residues. The CDR3 sequence is CASSGLAGYTGELFF. The DNA for the CDR3 is TGTGCCAGCAGTGGCCTAGCGGGATACACCGGGGAGCTGTTTTTT.

The chain has TRBV30 and TRBJ2-2; D not resolved. Trimming pared 0 bases from V and 3 bases from J, leaving 11 bases between. Germline CDR1 reads GTSNPN; CDR2 reads SVGIG (reference sequence). The CDR3 consists of 15 residues. The CDR3 loop is CAWSVQRSYTGELFF. The DNA of the CDR3 is TGTGCCTGGAGTGTACAAAGGAGTTACACCGGGGAGCTGTTTTTT.

V usage is TRBV5-1 and J usage is TRBJ2-1, with D possibly matching TRBD2 (6 bases). This CDR3 is 14 amino acids long. Germline CDR1 reads SGHRS; CDR2 reads YFSETQ. V lost 1 base, J lost 4 bases, and 9 bases lay in between. The CDR3 region has the DNA TGCGCCAGCAGCTTGTATGGGACTTACAATGAGCAGTTCTTC. Its translation is CASSLYGTYNEQFF.

The chain has TRBV6-5 and TRBJ2-7; 7 bases line up with TRBD2. Germline trimming cut 4 bases from V and 13 bases from J; bases unmatched to any gene: 7. Germline CDR1 reads MNHEY; CDR2 reads SVGAGI. The CDR3 is made up of 11 amino acids. The CDR3: CASSLGLAVYF. DNA of the CDR3: TGTGCCAGCAGTTTAGGTCTAGCGGTCTACTTC.

The chain couples TRBV19 to TRBJ2-7, with 11 bases lining up with TRBD1. The CDR3 totals 17 residues. Losses at the gene ends were 7 bases for V and 2 bases for J; bases not matched to a gene: 13. CDR1 is LNHDA, CDR2 SQIVND, per germline (reference sequence). For the CDR3, the DNA is TGTGCCAGTACCCGAAGACCCCCGGGACAGGGGGCCTACGAGCAGTACTTC. This encodes CASTRRPPGQGAYEQYF.

The chain combines TRBV25-1 with TRBJ2-5, with a tentative D call TRBD1 (5 bases). Looked up from germline, CDR1 is MGHDK and CDR2 is SYGVNS. The CDR3 loop spans 13 amino acids. With 7 bases removed from V and 2 bases from J, the gap between germline ends came to 11 bases. The CDR3 region is CASTSRQQETQYF. CDR3 sequence (DNA): TGTGCCAGCACCTCCCGACAGCAAGAGACCCAGTACTTC.

There are a few counts of this clone. The V gene is TRBV25-1, the J gene TRBJ1-4; unclear D gene. Trimming left V 1 base short and J 0 bases short, with 12 bases between. There are 17 residues in the CDR3. Per the germline V gene, CDR1 is MGHDK and CDR2 is SYGVNS. The CDR3 nucleotides are TGTGCCAGCAGTGAATCCGTTGTGCAGGCAACTAATGAAAAACTGTTTTTT. Encoded protein: CASSESVVQATNEKLFF.

The chain is built from TRBV19 and TRBJ2-7, with 8 bases aligning to TRBD2. The CDR3 length is 17 residues. Trimming at V came to 3 bases and at J to 0 bases, leaving 10 bases not matched to a gene. The germline V gene has CDR1 LNHDA and CDR2 SQIVND (reference sequence). This chain's CDR3 is CASSIGGPTSGSYEQYF. The CDR3 DNA is TGTGCCAGTAGTATCGGCGGACCCACTAGCGGCTCCTACGAGCAGTACTTC. Looking up the rest from reference TRBV19 and TRBJ2-7 gives the full variable domain: DGGITQSPKYLFRKEGQNVTLSCEQNLNHDAMYWYRQDPGQGLRLIYYSQIVNDFQKGDIAEGYSVSREKKESFPLTVTSAQKNPTAFYLCASSIGGPTSGSYEQYFGPGTRLTVT.

The chain employs TRBV7-9 and TRBJ1-1; D is ambiguous. Germline loops: CDR1 SEHNR, CDR2 FQNEAQ (reference sequence). Trimming removed 0 bases from V and 6 bases from J, with 11 bases in between. This CDR3 is built from 14 residues. CDR3 sequence reads: CASSLAGNPSEAFF. The CDR3 DNA reads as TGTGCCAGCAGCTTAGCTGGGAACCCGTCTGAAGCTTTCTTT. Full variable domain (rest looked up from reference TRBV7-9 and TRBJ1-1): DTGVSQNPRHKITKRGQNVTFRCDPISEHNRLYWYRQTLGQGPEFLTYFQNEAQLEKSRLLSDRFSAERPKGSFSTLEIQRTEQGDSAMYLCASSLAGNPSEAFFGQGTRLTVV.

The rearrangement links TRBV11-1 to TRBJ1-2, with D possibly being TRBD1 (6 bases). V dropped 5 bases and J dropped 6 bases, with 13 bases sitting between them. The CDR3 contains 13 residues. Germline-derived CDR1 and CDR2 are SGHAT and FQDESV (reference sequence). The CDR3 is CASSPRTENGYTF. The CDR3 DNA is TGTGCCAGCAGCCCCCGGACAGAGAATGGCTACACCTTC.

The chain links TRBV29-1 to TRBJ2-7; 10 nucleotides align to TRBD2. This CDR3 contains 15 residues. V dropped 3 bases and J dropped 3; count of bases not matched to a gene: 8. Germline V CDR1 and CDR2: SQVTM, ANQGSEA. The CDR3 is CSVDLAGEVGYEQYF. The CDR3 DNA reads TGCAGCGTTGATCTAGCGGGAGAGGTTGGCTACGAGCAGTACTTC.

The chain has TRBV5-4 and TRBJ1-5; D is unresolved. The V gene's germline CDR1 is SGHNT and CDR2 YYREEE (reference sequence). The CDR3 is 13 amino acids. V lost 2 bases, J lost 2 bases, and 5 bases lay in between. The CDR3: CASSLFGNQPQHF. CDR3 bases: TGTGCCAGCAGCTTATTCGGCAATCAGCCCCAGCATTTT.

This clone has a single count. The gene calls are TRBV2 and TRBJ1-4; 9 nucleotides align to TRBD1. Trimming took 2 bases from V and 8 from J; bases not matched to a gene: 9. This CDR3 region has 16 residues. The germline V gene has CDR1 SNHLY and CDR2 FYNNEI. In nucleotides, the CDR3 is TGTGCCAGCAGTGAACGTTCTGACAGGGGGAGAGAAAAACTGTTTTTT. Translation gives CASSERSDRGREKLFF. The whole variable domain, remainder taken from reference TRBV2 and TRBJ1-4, is EPEVTQTPSHQVTQMGQEVILRCVPISNHLYFYWYRQILGQKVEFLVSFYNNEISEKSEIFDDQFSVERPDGSNFTLKIRSTKLEDSAMYFCASSERSDRGREKLFFGSGTQLSVL.

The rearrangement uses TRBV7-8 and TRBJ2-7; D perhaps matches TRBD2 (7 bases). The CDR3 loop spans 15 amino acids. CDR1 and CDR2 (germline): SGHVS, FQNEAQ. Trimming left V 5 bases short and J 1 base short, with 15 bases between. CDR3 sequence (DNA): TGTGCCAGCAGCCCCAAGGGGAGGGGGTCCTACGAGCAGTACTTC. Residues: CASSPKGRGSYEQYF. Full variable domain (remainder filled in from reference TRBV7-8 and TRBJ2-7): GAGVSQSPRYKVAKRGQDVALRCDPISGHVSLFWYQQALGQGPEFLTYFQNEAQLDKSGLPSDRFFAERPEGSVSTLKIQRTQQEDSAVYLCASSPKGRGSYEQYFGPGTRLTVT.

V is TRBV7-2 and J is TRBJ2-3, with D unclear. This CDR3 comprises 14 residues. Trimming removed 6 bases at V and 4 bases at J, with 14 bases between. Per germline, CDR1 SGHTA and CDR2 FQGNSA. The CDR3 DNA follows: TGTGCCAGCAGTCCCGACTGGAGTTCAGATACGCAGTATTTT. Amino acids: CASSPDWSSDTQYF.

This clone was counted a few times. The rearrangement joins TRBV7-9 to TRBJ1-5; 9 nucleotides agree with TRBD1. Germline assignment: CDR1 SEHNR and CDR2 FQNEAQ (reference sequence). The CDR3 runs to 14 residues. With V trimmed by 5 bases and J by 5 bases, 4 bases remained unmatched. The CDR3 region has the DNA TGTGCCAGCAGCCCGGGACAGGGACATCAGCCCCAGCATTTT. Translated, it gives CASSPGQGHQPQHF.

The V gene is TRBV9, the J gene TRBJ2-2; a weak D match, TRBD2 (6 bases). V was trimmed by 0 bases and J by 7 bases, leaving 16 bases between them. Germline-derived CDR1 and CDR2 are SGDLS and YYNGEE. CDR3 length equals 16 residues. The CDR3 sequence: CASSVGPREVYGELFF. The CDR3 nucleotides read TGTGCCAGCAGCGTAGGACCCAGGGAGGTGTACGGGGAGCTGTTTTTT.

The rearrangement links TRBV4-1 to TRBJ2-3; possibly TRBD1 or TRBD2 for D (6 bases each). CDR1 is MGHRA, CDR2 YSYEKL, per germline. V dropped 1 base and J dropped 1 base, with 9 bases sitting between them. The CDR3 covers 15 residues. The DNA of the CDR3 is TGCGCCAGCAGCCAAGTTGGGGGGCGCACAGATACGCAGTATTTT. Protein product: CASSQVGGRTDTQYF.

V is TRBV9 and J is TRBJ2-2; 7 bases map to TRBD2. J lost 6 bases, V lost 7 bases, and 6 bases had no gene match. This CDR3 is 13 amino acids long. CDR1 and CDR2 from the germline V gene are SGDLS and YYNGEE. CDR3 bases: TGTGCCAGCGGAGAGGGAGGGCCCGGGGAGCTGTTTTTT. Protein product: CASGEGGPGELFF.